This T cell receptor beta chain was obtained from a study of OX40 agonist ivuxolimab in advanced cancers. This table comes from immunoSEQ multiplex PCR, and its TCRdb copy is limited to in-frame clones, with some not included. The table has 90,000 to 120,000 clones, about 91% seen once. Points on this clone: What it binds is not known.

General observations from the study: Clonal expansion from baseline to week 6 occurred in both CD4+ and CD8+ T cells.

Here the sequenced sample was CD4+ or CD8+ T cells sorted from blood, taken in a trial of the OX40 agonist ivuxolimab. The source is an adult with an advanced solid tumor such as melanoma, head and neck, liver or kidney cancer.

The CDR3 sequence: CASSLISSGRANTGELFF. CDR3 DNA sequence: TGTGCCAGCAGCTTAATCTCTAGCGGGAGGGCGAACACCGGGGAGCTGTTTTTT. The chain uses TRBV7-6 and TRBJ2-2; 12 bases fit TRBD2. There are 18 residues in the CDR3. The V gene's germline CDR1 is SGHVS and CDR2 FNYEAQ. V shed 2 bases, J shed 0 bases, and the junction held 4 bases outside the gene matches.